The 2 T cell receptor beta chains below all came from one sample that was sequenced in a study of blood T cell repertoires in COVID-19. Libraries were prepared by immunoSEQ multiplex PCR; TCRdb keeps only in-frame clonotypes and omits some of them. The data show approximately 450,000 clones, about 90% seen once. The specimen sequenced was PBMCs or T cells enriched from blood (not recorded which). The receptors were sampled from a woman aged 18-29 years with acute COVID-19.

The V and J genes are TRBV28 and TRBJ2-5, with 10 bases aligning to TRBD2. Germline-derived CDR1 and CDR2 are MDHEN and SYDVKM. This CDR3 region has 15 residues. J gave up 5 bases and V 5 bases, and 8 bases lay outside the gene matches. The CDR3 region has the DNA TGTGCCAGCAGTAGTAGCGGGAGGATTCGGGAGACCCAGTACTTC. Protein product: CASSSSGRIRETQYF.

The V and J genes are TRBV28 and TRBJ2-3, with 8 bases that match TRBD2. Unmatched junction bases numbered 9, after V lost 5 bases and J lost 2 bases. CDR1 is MDHEN and CDR2 is SYDVKM in the germline V gene. CDR3 size: 16 residues. The CDR3 region has the DNA TGTGCCAGCAGTCCGACCTTAGCGGGGTACACAGATACGCAGTATTTT. Amino acid sequence: CASSPTLAGYTDTQYF.